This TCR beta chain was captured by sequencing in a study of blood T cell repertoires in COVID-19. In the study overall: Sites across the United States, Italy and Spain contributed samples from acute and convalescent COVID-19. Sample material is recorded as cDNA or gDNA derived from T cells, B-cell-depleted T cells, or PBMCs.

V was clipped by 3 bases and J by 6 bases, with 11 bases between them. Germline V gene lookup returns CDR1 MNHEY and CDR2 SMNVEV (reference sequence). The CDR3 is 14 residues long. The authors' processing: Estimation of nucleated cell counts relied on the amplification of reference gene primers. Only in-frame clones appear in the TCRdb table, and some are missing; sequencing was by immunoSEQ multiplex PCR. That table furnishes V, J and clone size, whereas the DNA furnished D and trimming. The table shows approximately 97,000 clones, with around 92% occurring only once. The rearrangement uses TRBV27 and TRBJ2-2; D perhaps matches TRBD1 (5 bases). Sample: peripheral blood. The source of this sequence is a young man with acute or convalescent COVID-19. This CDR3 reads CASSFIGVPGELFF. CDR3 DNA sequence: TGTGCCAGCAGTTTTATAGGGGTTCCCGGGGAGCTGTTTTTT.